One sample yielded the 25 T cell receptor beta chains listed below, sequenced in a study of shared clonotypes between healthy human individuals. Sequenced by immunoSEQ multiplex PCR; TCRdb stores in-frame clones only, minus some. The sample contains some 300,000 clones, roughly 70% of which appear only once. The source material was memory CD4+ T cells sorted from blood. Specified subset: CD45RA-negative fraction. These receptor sequences come from a man younger than 45 in good health.

The table lists this clone with a few counts. The chain links TRBV7-9 to TRBJ1-3, with 7 bases matching TRBD1. V was pared by 5 bases and J by 4 bases, with 11 bases of the junction left unmatched. The CDR3 length is 16 residues. The V gene's germline CDR1 is SEHNR and CDR2 FQNEAQ (reference sequence). In DNA, the CDR3 is TGTGCCAGCAGCCGTCGACAGGGCATCGACGGAAACACCATATATTTT. Translating gives CASSRRQGIDGNTIYF.

This chain uses TRBV6-6 with TRBJ2-3, with D maybe TRBD2 (6 bases). The germline V gene has CDR1 MNHNY and CDR2 SVGAGI (reference sequence). CDR3 length: 15 residues. V dropped 6 bases and J dropped 1 base, with 14 bases sitting between them. The CDR3 coding sequence is TGTGCCAGCAGGGGGATAGCGGAGGGCACAGATACGCAGTATTTT. This translates into CASRGIAEGTDTQYF.

The CDR3 nucleotides are TGTGCCAGCAGCCAAAACGATCAGCCCCAGCATTTT. Translated, it gives CASSQNDQPQHF. The V gene is TRBV6-6, the J gene TRBJ1-5; D gene unclear. Trimming pared 6 bases from V and 5 bases from J, leaving 8 bases between. This CDR3 is built from 12 residues. CDR1 is MNHNY, CDR2 SVGAGI, per germline (reference sequence).

The chain combines TRBV28 with TRBJ2-7; no definite D call. Germline values: CDR1 MDHEN, CDR2 SYDVKM. The CDR3 covers 13 residues. V gave up 1 base and J gave up 3 bases, with 7 bases separating them. CDR3 in amino acids: CASSLFGYYEQYF. For the CDR3, the DNA is TGTGCCAGCAGTTTATTCGGGTACTACGAGCAGTACTTC. The full variable domain, rest sourced from reference TRBV28 and TRBJ2-7, is DVKVTQSSRYLVKRTGEKVFLECVQDMDHENMFWYRQDPGLGLRLIYFSYDVKMKEKGDIPEGYSVSREKKERFSLILESASTNQTSMYLCASSLFGYYEQYFGPGTRLTVT.

The chain couples TRBV27 to TRBJ2-5; 9 bases agree with TRBD1. CDR3 length: 16 amino acids. Germline V gives CDR1 MNHEY, CDR2 SMNVEV (reference sequence). After removal of 4 bases from V and 2 bases from J, the junction contained 8 bases not matched to a gene. The CDR3 protein is CASSSLGQGWQETQYF. CDR3 coding DNA: TGTGCCAGCAGTTCTTTGGGACAGGGTTGGCAAGAGACCCAGTACTTC.

V gene TRBV27 combines with J gene TRBJ2-5, with a tentative D call TRBD1 (6 bases). The CDR3 loop spans 13 amino acids. V was cut by 6 bases and J by 4 bases, with 12 bases left in between. The germline gives CDR1 MNHEY, CDR2 SMNVEV (reference sequence). The CDR3 is CASSSQGSETQYF. The CDR3 DNA sequence: TGTGCCAGCAGCAGCCAGGGGTCAGAGACCCAGTACTTC.

The chain recombines TRBV10-3 with TRBJ1-3; the D is unclear. This CDR3 is 14 amino acids long. With 11 bases removed from V and 1 base from J, the gap between germline ends came to 15 bases. The germline CDR1 and CDR2 sequences are ENHRY and SYGVKD. CDR3 sequence reads: CAVGERTSGNTIYF. The CDR3 DNA follows: TGTGCCGTGGGCGAAAGGACTTCTGGAAACACCATATATTTT.

The gene calls are TRBV28 and TRBJ2-3, with D unclear. V lost 1 base and J lost 3, with 8 bases in between. Germline loops: CDR1 MDHEN, CDR2 SYDVKM. The length of the CDR3 is 14 residues. CDR3 in DNA: TGTGCCAGCAGTTTATCCGGGTGGACAGATACGCAGTATTTT. This codes for CASSLSGWTDTQYF.

The V and J genes are TRBV29-1 and TRBJ2-1, with a weak D call TRBD1 (6 bases). The length of the CDR3 is 12 residues. Germline lookup yields CDR1 SQVTM and CDR2 ANQGSEA. Trimming removed 8 bases at V and 0 bases at J, with 8 bases between. CDR3 loop: CSTGNSYNEQFF. The CDR3 region has the DNA TGCAGCACAGGGAACTCCTACAATGAGCAGTTCTTC.

The chain combines TRBV12-5 with TRBJ2-3; D remains unclear. Germline-derived CDR1 and CDR2 are LGHNT and FRNRAP. There are 11 residues in the CDR3. Trimming cost V 0 bases and J 9 bases, with 4 bases left between them. CDR3 protein: CASGLVPTQYF. The CDR3 bases are TGTGCTAGTGGTTTGGTTCCAACGCAGTATTTT. Combining the CDR3 with reference TRBV12-5 and TRBJ2-3 gives the whole variable domain DARVTQTPRHKVTEMGQEVTMRCQPILGHNTVFWYRQTMMQGLELLAYFRNRAPLDDSGMPKDRFSAEMPDATLATLKIQPSEPRDSAVYFCASGLVPTQYFGPGTRLTVL.

This clone was observed once. The chain uses TRBV5-1 and TRBJ2-1, with D maybe TRBD2 (6 bases). The CDR3 spans 18 residues. Trimming cost V 5 bases and J 8 bases, with 29 bases left between them. Germline assignment: CDR1 SGHRS and CDR2 YFSETQ. The CDR3 bases are TGCGCCAGCAGTCCGACTAGTTTTCGGGGCGGACTTACGGATGAGCAGTTCTTC. Its translation is CASSPTSFRGGLTDEQFF.

This clone was counted a few times. The J gene is TRBJ2-2, the V gene TRBV6-5; 7 bases line up with TRBD2. Germline lookup yields CDR1 MNHEY and CDR2 SVGAGI. The CDR3 is 16 amino acids. Unmatched junction bases numbered 10, after V lost 4 bases and J lost 5 bases. This CDR3 is CASSSRQGGWTGELFF. The CDR3 coding sequence is TGTGCCAGCAGTTCGCGGCAGGGAGGGTGGACCGGGGAGCTGTTTTTT.

This chain links TRBV9 with TRBJ2-5; 7 bases map to TRBD2. The ends lost 2 bases at V and 4 bases at J; junction bases unmatched: 11. The CDR3 is 16 residues long. Per the germline V gene, CDR1 is SGDLS and CDR2 is YYNGEE. CDR3 protein: CASSVGTTTPPETQYF. The CDR3 DNA sequence: TGTGCCAGCAGCGTGGGGACTACAACCCCACCAGAGACCCAGTACTTC. The full variable domain, rest sourced from reference TRBV9 and TRBJ2-5, is DSGVTQTPKHLITATGQRVTLRCSPRSGDLSVYWYQQSLDQGLQFLIQYYNGEERAKGNILERFSAQQFPDLHSELNLSSLELGDSALYFCASSVGTTTPPETQYFGPGTRLLVL.

The CDR3 loop is CASSGGRGPNTEAFF. The CDR3 DNA follows: TGTGCCAGCAGTGGAGGCAGGGGGCCCAACACTGAAGCTTTCTTT. The chain has TRBV6-1 and TRBJ1-1; TRBD1 agrees at 8 bases. The CDR3 spans 15 residues. Germline CDR1 and CDR2: MNHNS and SASEGT. V lost 4 bases to trimming and J lost 2 bases; unmatched junction nucleotides: 6.

The chain combines TRBV5-5 with TRBJ2-7; D unresolved. This CDR3 spans 13 amino acids. Germline V gene sequence: CDR1 SGHKS, CDR2 YYEKEE (reference sequence). Trimming cost V 2 bases and J 6 bases, with 12 bases left between them. The DNA for the CDR3 is TGTGCCAGCAGCTTTGACCTGTTACTCGAGCAGTACTTC. Translating gives CASSFDLLLEQYF.

V usage is TRBV10-3 and J usage is TRBJ2-7; TRBD1 is a possible D gene (6 bases). CDR1 and CDR2 (germline): ENHRY, SYGVKD. This CDR3 spans 13 amino acids. The V gene lost 7 bases and the J gene lost 3 bases, with 13 bases spanning the gap. The CDR3, as DNA: TGTGCCATCATGCGACAGGAAAGCTACGAGCAGTACTTC. This gives the protein CAIMRQESYEQYF.

The chain links TRBV29-1 to TRBJ2-3, with D perhaps being TRBD1 or TRBD2 (5 bases each). The CDR3 is made up of 14 amino acids. Germline V gives CDR1 SQVTM, CDR2 ANQGSEA. V lost 5 bases to trimming and J lost 0 bases, with 12 bases between them. CDR3 DNA: TGCAGCGTTTCCCGGGACCTCAGCACAGATACGCAGTATTTT. Translating it yields CSVSRDLSTDTQYF.

CDR3 sequence: CASSFLGQGADEQYF. In DNA form, the CDR3 reads TGTGCCAGCAGTTTCCTGGGACAGGGGGCAGACGAGCAGTACTTC. The chain couples TRBV28 to TRBJ2-7; 12 nucleotides agree with TRBD1. V lost 3 bases and J lost 5; bases outside the gene matches: 5. The CDR3 has 15 amino acids. The V gene's germline CDR1 is MDHEN and CDR2 SYDVKM.

The chain carries TRBV5-1 and TRBJ1-1, with 7 nucleotides matching TRBD1. V was clipped by 4 bases and J by 3 bases; unmatched bases: 3. This CDR3 region has 13 residues. CDR1 is SGHRS and CDR2 is YFSETQ in the germline V gene. The DNA for the CDR3 is TGCGCCAGCAGCAGGGGGCGGGACACTGAAGCTTTCTTT. This gives the protein CASSRGRDTEAFF.

This chain uses TRBV6-1 with TRBJ1-1; D call uncertain. This CDR3 contains 11 residues. V was trimmed by 8 bases and J by 4 bases, leaving 8 bases between them. Germline V gene data show CDR1 as MNHNS and CDR2 as SASEGT. The CDR3 reads CASLRGTEAFF. CDR3 nucleotides: TGTGCCAGCCTACGGGGCACTGAAGCTTTCTTT.

V gene TRBV15 combines with J gene TRBJ2-3; a weak D match, TRBD1 (5 bases). V gave up 6 bases and J gave up 6 bases, with 16 bases separating them. CDR3 length equals 14 residues. CDR1 and CDR2 from the germline V gene are LNHNV and YYDKDF (reference sequence). CDR3 DNA: TGTGCCACCAGTGTTAGGGGCCTGGGGGATACGCAGTATTTT. It specifies CATSVRGLGDTQYF.

This rearrangement joins TRBV2 to TRBJ2-1; no definite D call. The V gene lost 6 bases and the J gene lost 12 bases, with 18 bases spanning the gap. The CDR3 loop spans 13 amino acids. Germline CDR1 is SNHLY and CDR2 is FYNNEI. The CDR3 loop is CASSPLVGQRQFF. The CDR3 DNA reads TGTGCCAGCAGCCCCTTAGTCGGGCAGCGGCAGTTCTTC.

The V and J genes are TRBV19 and TRBJ2-2; D possibly uses TRBD1 or TRBD2 (6 bases each). Trimming cost V 4 bases and J 3 bases, with 12 bases left between them. This CDR3 has 15 amino acids. Per germline, CDR1 LNHDA and CDR2 SQIVND (reference sequence). This chain's CDR3 is CASSRGGRYTGELFF. For the CDR3, the DNA is TGTGCCAGTAGTAGAGGGGGGCGGTACACCGGGGAGCTGTTTTTT.

This clone was seen repeatedly, ten times or more. The chain links TRBV2 to TRBJ2-7; D gene unclear. This CDR3 comprises 13 residues. Trimming shortened V by 6 bases and J by 0 bases, and 9 bases separated the two germline ends. Germline V lookup: CDR1 SNHLY, CDR2 FYNNEI. The CDR3 sequence is CASRLLLSYEQYF. In nucleotides, the CDR3 is TGTGCCAGCAGACTCCTCCTCTCCTACGAGCAGTACTTC.

This chain connects TRBV18 to TRBJ2-1; 7 positions match TRBD1. After removal of 2 bases from V and 0 bases from J, the junction contained 7 bases not matched to a gene. The CDR3 runs 17 residues. Germline CDR1 KGHSH, CDR2 LQKENI. The DNA of the CDR3 is TGTGCCAGCTCACCAACGGGACAGACGAGCTCCTACAATGAGCAGTTCTTC. Translated: CASSPTGQTSSYNEQFF.